The clone carrying this T cell receptor (beta chain) was counted at least ten times. These data originate in a study of T cells in Graves' hyperthyroidism and ophthalmopathy. Trimming removed 5 bases at V and 2 bases at J, with 25 bases between. The CDR3 is made up of 18 amino acids. In germline, CDR1 is MNHNS, CDR2 SASEGT. TCR beta CDR3 regions were amplified from RNA. The HTBI primer set drove a first-round RT-PCR of the TCR CDR3. TCRdb reanalysed the multiplex PCR reads using MiXCR and keeps one entry per CDR3 protein. The table lists 300,000 or so distinct CDR3 sequences, around a sixth of them singletons.

Sequencing input: blood. The origin of this receptor is a woman between 50 and 59 years old with Graves' hyperthyroidism. This chain connects TRBV6-1 to TRBJ2-7; no definite D call. CDR3 DNA: TGTGCCAGCAGTTACGGTTCACCGATGGTGGAAACCGCCTACGAGCAGTACTTC. Encoded protein: CASSYGSPMVETAYEQYF.